This is a list of T cell receptor beta chains from one sample in a study of identical twins. TCRdb ran MiXCR on the 5' RACE reads and lists one entry per CDR3 protein. The table records under 900,000 distinct CDR3 sequences, about 12% of them present only once. These data also formed part of another study, on yellow fever vaccine responses in identical twins.

Sequenced: PBMCs. The receptor set was obtained from a woman aged 18-29 years in good health. Both conserved end residues are part of each CDR3. A D gene is named only where the DNA matches it firmly. Part of the rows lack a size; the others show once, few, many or a class for expanded clones.

few NA TRBJ1-6 TRBV19 TGTGCCAGTAGTATGCCCGACAGGAGTAATTCACCCCTCCACTTT CASSMPDRSNSPLHF
NA NA TRBJ2-5 TRBV11-3 TGTGCCAGCAGCCTCCCAGATGGGACCCAGTACTTC CASSLPDGTQYF
few TRBD2 TRBJ2-1 TRBV7-3 TGTGCCAGCAGCTCTGGACTAGCTCCCAATGAGCAGTTCTTC CASSSGLAPNEQFF
few TRBD2 TRBJ2-5 TRBV20-1 TGCAGTGCTAGGGCTAGCGGGAGACAAGAGACCCAGTACTTC CSARASGRQETQYF
few TRBD2 TRBJ2-4 TRBV5-1 TGCGCCAGCAGCTTGTCGGGACTAGCGGGGGGACCCTTAGCCAAAAACATTCAGTACTTC CASSLSGLAGGPLAKNIQYF
NA NA TRBJ2-3 TRBV3-1 TGTGCCAGCAGCCAAGTCGGCAGGGTAACAGATACGCAGTATTTT CASSQVGRVTDTQYF
many NA TRBJ1-2 TRBV20-1 TGCAGTGCTAGTCCAATTAACTATGGCTACACCTTC CSASPINYGYTF
few NA TRBJ2-5 TRBV7-6 TGTGCCAGCACCCCAGGCCCCCAAGAGACCCAGTACTTC CASTPGPQETQYF
many NA TRBJ1-4 TRBV9 TGTGCCAGCAGCGTAGGCCCTGGGCGTAATGAAAAACTGTTTTTT CASSVGPGRNEKLFF
few NA TRBJ2-5 TRBV23-1 TGCGCCAGCAGTGGTGAGAAGACCCAGTACTTC CASSGEKTQYF
NA TRBD1 TRBJ2-2 TRBV12-3/TRBV12-4 TGTGCCAGCAGTTTAGTGGACAGGGGGTTGCTGTTTTTT CASSLVDRGLLFF
NA NA TRBJ2-2 TRBV7-2 TGTGCCAGCAGCTCCACGGGACTGAAGAACACCGGGGAGCTGTTTTTT CASSSTGLKNTGELFF
NA NA TRBJ1-2 TRBV29-1 TGCAGCGTTTACCCCGGGAATCGACCTAACTATGGCTACACCTTC CSVYPGNRPNYGYTF
NA NA TRBJ2-3 TRBV5-1 TGCGCCAGCAGCTTGTTTGTCACAGATACGCAGTATTTT CASSLFVTDTQYF
few TRBD1 TRBJ1-6 TRBV20-1 TGCAGTGCTAGAGGGGACAGAATGTATAATTCACCCCTCCACTTT CSARGDRMYNSPLHF
NA NA TRBJ2-1 TRBV9 TGTGCCAGCAGCGTAGCGGCAGTCTCCTACAATGAGCAGTTCTTC CASSVAAVSYNEQFF
NA NA TRBJ2-1 TRBV29-1 TGCAGCGTGGGAGGTTCCCCAAGCTCCTACAATGAGCAGTTCTTC CSVGGSPSSYNEQFF
NA TRBD2 TRBJ2-1 TRBV2 TGTGCCAGCAGTGAACTGGGCGGGAGGATCACCTACAATGAGCAGTTCTTC CASSELGGRITYNEQFF
few NA TRBJ1-5 TRBV10-3 TGTGCCATCAGCCAGGACAGAGTAAATCAGCCCCAGCATTTT CAISQDRVNQPQHF
many NA TRBJ2-2 TRBV2 TGTGCCAGCAGTGAATCGGCCGGGGAGCTGTTTTTT CASSESAGELFF
few NA TRBJ2-5 TRBV28 TGTGCCAGCAGTTTCGCAGGGTCAGAGACCCAGTACTTC CASSFAGSETQYF
NA TRBD1 TRBJ2-5 TRBV9 TGTGCCAGCAGCGCGGACGGGACAGGGAAACAAGAGACCCAGTACTTC CASSADGTGKQETQYF
many NA TRBJ2-3 TRBV4-1 TGCGCCAGCAGCCAAGATTGGAGCCTGCAGGCAGATACGCAGTATTTT CASSQDWSLQADTQYF
NA NA TRBJ1-5 TRBV20-1 TGCAGTGCTCCCGAACCCTCAGGGTCTCGTCAGCCCCAGCATTTT CSAPEPSGSRQPQHF
few NA TRBJ2-1 TRBV5-1 TGCGCCAGCAGCCTCAGATGGCCAAATGAGCAGTTCTTC CASSLRWPNEQFF
few NA TRBJ1-5 TRBV12-3/TRBV12-4 TGTGCCAGCAGTTTCAGTGACACAGATCAGCCCCAGCATTTT CASSFSDTDQPQHF
NA NA TRBJ2-2 TRBV6-5 TGTGCCAGCAGTTCCCTTTGGGATCCGAACACCGGGGAGCTGTTTTTT CASSSLWDPNTGELFF
NA NA TRBJ2-1 TRBV20-1 TGCAGTGCAAACCGGGATAGGGCCTCCTACAATGAGCAGTTCTTC CSANRDRASYNEQFF
many NA TRBJ2-3 TRBV12-3/TRBV12-4 TGTGCCAGCAGTTCCCACGCAGATACGCAGTATTTT CASSSHADTQYF
many NA TRBJ1-6 TRBV4-1 TGCGCCAGCAGCCAAGGATATCGAGGGTATAATTCACCCCTCCACTTT CASSQGYRGYNSPLHF
NA TRBD2 TRBJ2-3 TRBV6-5 TGTGCCAGCAGTTACCGAGGACTAGCGGGGGGGCCTACGCAGTATTTT CASSYRGLAGGPTQYF
few NA TRBJ2-1 TRBV2 TGTGCCAGCAGTGTGGTCCCGCATGAGCAGTTCTTC CASSVVPHEQFF
NA NA TRBJ2-5 TRBV20-1 TGCAGTGCTAGAGGTCAGGGCGGGGAGACCCAGTACTTC CSARGQGGETQYF
NA NA TRBJ2-7 TRBV6-5 TGTGCCAGCAGTTACCTCGGGACTGTCTCCTACGAGCAGTACTTC CASSYLGTVSYEQYF
NA NA TRBJ2-2 TRBV20-1 TGCAGTGCTAGAAGCCCGAACACCGGGGAGCTGTTTTTT CSARSPNTGELFF
few TRBD1 TRBJ1-4 TRBV15 TGTGCCACCAGCAGAGATCAAGGACAGGGCGGTTTGGAACTGTTTTTT CATSRDQGQGGLELFF
many TRBD1 TRBJ1-5 TRBV24-1 TGTGCCACATCCTTGGGACAGGGATACAATCAGCCCCAGCATTTT CATSLGQGYNQPQHF